This TCR beta chain was sequenced in a study of blood T cells in healthy people across ages. Donors were healthy Caucasian individuals from Russia aged roughly 6 to 90. Trimming pared 8 bases from V and 8 bases from J, leaving 13 bases between. CDR3 length: 13 amino acids. With a J-beta primer mix and a sample-barcoded 5' primer, a second PCR ran about 7 to 12 cycles. Tagging of each cDNA molecule was performed by a template-switch adaptor with 12 random nucleotides. TCRdb reprocessed the 5' RACE reads via MiXCR and lists one record per CDR3 protein. The data hold 630,000 or so distinct CDR3 sequences, with about 30% observed a single time. Study observations and caveats: Per million T cells, TCR beta diversity dropped roughly linearly as age increased.

On this clonotype: Antigen: not known.

V and J are TRBV12-3 or TRBV12-4 and TRBJ1-6; D is possibly TRBD1 (5 bases). Sequencing was done on a sample of blood. The sequence was obtained from a woman of 80 years or more in good health. The CDR3, as DNA: TGTGCCAGCTCCACTCTAGGGGATTCACCCCTCCACTTT. Its protein product is CASSTLGDSPLHF.